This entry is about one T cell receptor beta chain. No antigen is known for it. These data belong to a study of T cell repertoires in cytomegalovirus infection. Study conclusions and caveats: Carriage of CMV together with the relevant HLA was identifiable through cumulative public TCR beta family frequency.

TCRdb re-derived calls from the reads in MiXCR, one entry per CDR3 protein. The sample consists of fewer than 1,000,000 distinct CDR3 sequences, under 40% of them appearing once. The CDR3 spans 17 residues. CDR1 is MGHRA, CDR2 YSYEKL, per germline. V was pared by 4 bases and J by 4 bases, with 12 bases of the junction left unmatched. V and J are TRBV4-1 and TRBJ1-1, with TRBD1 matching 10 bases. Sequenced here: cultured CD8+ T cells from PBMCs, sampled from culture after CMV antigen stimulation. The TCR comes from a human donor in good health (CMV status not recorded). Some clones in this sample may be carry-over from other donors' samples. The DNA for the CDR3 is TGCGCCAGCAGCCCTCCTTGGAGACAGGGGGCTGGCACTGAAGCTTTCTTT. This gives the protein CASSPPWRQGAGTEAFF.